This TCR beta chain is drawn from a study of blood T cell repertoires in COVID-19 (TCRdb year 2020). General notes on the study: Samples covering the acute and convalescent phases of COVID-19 were provided by collaborators in the United States, Italy and Spain. The prospective study material was composed of cDNA or gDNA derived from T cells, B-cell-depleted T cells, or PBMCs. Deeply sampled blood TCRbeta repertoires from subjects exposed to, actively infected with, or recovered from COVID-19 were included in the dataset. A freely available public database, intended as a resource for researchers studying the immune response to SARS-CoV-2, is where the repertoires were released. The samples were drawn from the first 160 participants of the ongoing ImmuneRACE study and from more than 1,000 subjects provided by 6 global collaborators. Nearly every sample came with metadata listing a de-identified subject ID, COVID-19 status, age in years and sex. Where available, HLA class I and class II types were obtained from metadata supplied by the sample provider rather than from assay-based typing.

Overall study outcomes, separate from this receptor: How much clinical and demographic metadata was included differed by source and by participant, and the metadata was provided uncurated.

TCRbeta CDR3 regions were amplified from genomic DNA using the immunoSEQ Assay, a bias-controlled multiplex PCR. The authors' pipeline ran thus. The number of nucleated cells in each sample was estimated by amplification of reference gene primers within the assay. To quantify the absolute abundance of each unique TCRbeta CDR3 rearrangement, sequence reads were collapsed and filtered. For each sample, productive Simpson clonality was calculated as the square root of Simpson's diversity index across productive rearrangements. In its TCRdb copy, this immuneACCESS table keeps in-frame sequences only and misses some clones. Where compared with another copy, unresolved V genes explain less than half of these, and the others have no known cause. Clone size and V and J calls were adopted from that table, with D and trimming inferred from the DNA. The sample yields 60,000 to 80,000 clones; around 89% were counted once. The ten top clones hold about 20% of the sample.

As encoded in the germline V gene (reference sequence), CDR1 is LNHDA while CDR2 is SQIVND. V loses 5 bases, J loses 4 bases, and the germline ends lie 11 bases apart. From its cysteine to its phenylalanine, the CDR3 spans 13 amino acids. Only the CDR3 part of the read is kept: 39 bases, read in frame from the first base. One collaborating source in Seattle enrolled patients while the patients were actively infected and followed the patients over time throughout the course of disease. The collaborating institutions used their own protocols to collect whole blood in K2EDTA tubes. For TCRbeta analysis, collaborators shipped samples as frozen whole blood, isolated PBMCs, or DNA extracted from either of those sample types. Details on this clone: It has no known antigen specificity. No much larger clonotype is one base removed from it; base qualities were not supplied.

The V and J genes are TRBV19 and TRBJ2-5; TRBD1 is a possible D gene, resting on 5 matching bases. This receptor was taken from a woman in her sixties with COVID-19, enrolled during active disease. Sequencing was performed on peripheral blood. DNA sequence: TGTGCCAGTAGTCCTAGACAGCTAGAGACCCAGTACTTC. This gives the protein CASSPRQLETQYF.